This TCR beta chain was recorded in a study of blood T cell repertoires in COVID-19. Study-wide context: Sample material is recorded as cDNA or gDNA derived from T cells, B-cell-depleted T cells, or PBMCs.

As regards this clone: Other DNA sequences of this sample code for an identical CDR3.

Original analysis: Nucleated cell number was recorded as an estimate derived from reference gene primer amplification. Here immunoSEQ multiplex PCR was the method, and the copy in TCRdb shows in-frame clones only, minus some. That table gives V, J and clone size, and the DNA gave D and trimming. This sample has a few hundred thousand clones, with over 65% found just once. The sequenced sample was peripheral blood. The receptor comes from a man between 60 and 75 years old who had recovered from COVID-19.

CDR3 DNA: TGCGCCAGCAGCCAAGGGACAGCGTCTAACTATGGCTACACCTTC. This gives the protein CASSQGTASNYGYTF. The genes are TRBV4-1 and TRBJ1-2; weak D call: TRBD1 (6 bases). The V gene lost 1 base and the J gene lost 0 bases, with 9 bases spanning the gap. Germline assignment: CDR1 MGHRA and CDR2 YSYEKL. This CDR3 is 15 amino acids long.